The 23 T cell receptor beta chains presented below share a single source sample, sequenced in a study of blood T cell repertoires in COVID-19 (dated by TCRdb to 2019 to 2021). Libraries were constructed by the immunoSEQ multiplex PCR assay. TCRdb carries this immuneACCESS record with in-frame sequences only. Its versions omit some clonotypes, under half of them owing to an unresolved V gene in the studies checked, with the rest unexplained. The sample includes 55,000 to 75,000 clones, with roughly 82% observed a single time. About 16% of the sample is taken by the ten largest. The sample consisted of peripheral blood. The receptor source for this set is an older man with active COVID-19.

This chain connects TRBV7-3 to TRBJ1-2, with 9 bases that match TRBD1. V gave up 5 bases and J gave up 3 bases; unmatched junction bases: 7. This CDR3 spans 15 amino acids. CDR1 and CDR2 from the germline V gene are SGHTA and FQGTGA. CDR3 sequence: CASSRAGTGHYGYTF. CDR3 coding DNA: TGTGCCAGCAGCCGTGCCGGGACAGGGCACTATGGCTACACCTTC. Drawing the rest from reference TRBV7-3 and TRBJ1-2, the complete variable domain is GAGVSQTPSNKVTEKGKYVELRCDPISGHTALYWYRQSLGQGPEFLIYFQGTGAADDSGLPNDRFFAVRPEGSVSTLKIQRTERGDSAVYLCASSRAGTGHYGYTFGSGTRLTVV.

This clone was counted a few times. J is TRBJ2-7 and V is TRBV5-1, with a tentative D call TRBD1 (6 bases). The CDR3 runs to 15 residues. V gave up 2 bases and J gave up 4 bases, with 16 bases separating them. The germline CDR1 and CDR2 sequences are SGHRS and YFSETQ. This CDR3 reads CASSLTTGGAYEQYF. For the CDR3, the DNA is TGCGCCAGCAGCTTAACGACAGGTGGAGCATACGAGCAGTACTTC.

The chain employs TRBV6-2 or TRBV6-3 and TRBJ2-3; 11 nucleotides match TRBD2. The germline V gene has CDR1 MNHEY and CDR2 SVGEGT. The CDR3 is made up of 16 amino acids. The trim removed 5 bases at V and 5 bases at J, leaving 9 bases unmatched. CDR3 loop: CASSSRLAGTKDTQYF. The DNA of the CDR3 is TGTGCCAGCAGTAGCCGACTAGCGGGAACCAAAGATACGCAGTATTTT.

This clone has ten or more counts. The rearrangement links TRBV19 to TRBJ1-6; TRBD1 matches 10 bases. This CDR3 region has 15 residues. Germline V gives CDR1 LNHDA, CDR2 SQIVND (reference sequence). V trimming: 7 bases; J trimming: 7 bases; junction bases outside the gene matches: 7. The DNA for the CDR3 is TGTGCCAGTAATAGACAGGGGGCTGCGAATTCACCCCTCCACTTT. Translating gives CASNRQGAANSPLHF. Full variable domain (remainder filled in from reference TRBV19 and TRBJ1-6): DGGITQSPKYLFRKEGQNVTLSCEQNLNHDAMYWYRQDPGQGLRLIYYSQIVNDFQKGDIAEGYSVSREKKESFPLTVTSAQKNPTAFYLCASNRQGAANSPLHFGNGTRLTVT.

CDR3 in amino acids: CASSIGPRGGHYGYTF. The CDR3 DNA is TGTGCCAGTAGTATAGGCCCGAGAGGGGGCCACTATGGCTACACCTTC. V usage is TRBV19 and J usage is TRBJ1-2; TRBD1 matches at 7 bases. The CDR3 sequence is 16 residues long. Germline V lookup: CDR1 LNHDA, CDR2 SQIVND (reference sequence). The junction had 8 bases not matched to a gene; V was cut back by 1 base and J by 3 bases.

This chain's CDR3 is CASSPGTNELGELFF. CDR3 coding DNA: TGTGCCAGCAGCCCCGGGACTAACGAGTTGGGGGAGCTGTTTTTT. The chain is built from TRBV7-6 and TRBJ2-2; TRBD2 aligns across 7 bases. V lost 5 bases and J lost 8; bases outside the gene matches: 11. From germline, CDR1 is SGHVS and CDR2 FNYEAQ. The CDR3 spans 15 residues.

This clone has a handful of counts. The chain couples TRBV4-3 to TRBJ2-7; D is perhaps TRBD1 (5 bases). The V end lost 3 bases, the J end lost 4 bases, and 19 bases lay between the germline ends. This CDR3 has 16 amino acids. The germline V gene encodes CDR1 LGHNA and CDR2 YSLEER. The DNA for the CDR3 is TGCGCCAGCAGCCAGTCCCTAAGGCGGCAGGGTTACGAGCAGTACTTC. This sequence encodes CASSQSLRRQGYEQYF.

Only one count was recorded for this clone. The chain links TRBV28 to TRBJ2-2; TRBD1 might be the D (6 bases). The CDR3 has 13 amino acids. The V gene's germline CDR1 is MDHEN and CDR2 SYDVKM. Trimming cost V 8 bases and J 6 bases, with 13 bases left between them. The CDR3 DNA reads TGTGCCAGCGAACGGGACAACGCCGGGGAGCTGTTTTTT. It specifies CASERDNAGELFF.

The chain employs TRBV28 and TRBJ1-1; 7 bases are a match to TRBD1. The CDR3 is made up of 16 amino acids. V lost 3 bases and J lost 4; bases outside the gene matches: 11. Germline V CDR1 and CDR2: MDHEN, SYDVKM. The CDR3: CASSFSQQYRGTEAFF. In DNA form, the CDR3 reads TGTGCCAGCAGTTTCTCCCAACAATACAGGGGCACTGAAGCTTTCTTT.

The chain has TRBV10-3 and TRBJ1-5; 7 bases line up with TRBD1. V was clipped by 4 bases and J by 8 bases; unmatched bases: 8. Germline loops: CDR1 ENHRY, CDR2 SYGVKD. This CDR3 contains 14 residues. CDR3 bases: TGTGCCATCAGTGGGACAGGTGGCTTTGAGCCCCAGCATTTT. This gives the protein CAISGTGGFEPQHF.

This clone appeared once. The J gene is TRBJ2-3, the V gene TRBV20-1; tentatively, D is TRBD2 (5 bases). Germline V lookup: CDR1 DFQATT, CDR2 SNEGSKA (reference sequence). The CDR3 runs 13 residues. Trimming removed 3 bases from V and 6 bases from J, with 13 bases in between. CDR3 coding DNA: TGCAGTGCTAGTCTCTTTCCGGGGGATACGCAGTATTTT. Translated: CSASLFPGDTQYF.

The genes are TRBV6-5 and TRBJ1-4; 7 positions match TRBD1. The V gene end was trimmed by 5 bases and the J gene end by 7 bases; junction bases not matched to a gene: 10. CDR3 length: 15 residues. Germline-derived CDR1 and CDR2 are MNHEY and SVGAGI. CDR3 DNA sequence: TGTGCCAGCAGTCGTGCCGGAACAGGGGCTGAAAAACTGTTTTTT. Protein sequence: CASSRAGTGAEKLFF.

The J gene is TRBJ1-3, the V gene TRBV5-1; D might be TRBD1 (6 bases). CDR1 and CDR2 (germline): SGHRS, YFSETQ. The CDR3 has 15 residues. With 3 bases removed from V and 1 base from J, the gap between germline ends came to 11 bases. The CDR3 loop is CASSSQGSSGNTIYF. In DNA, the CDR3 is TGCGCCAGCAGCTCACAGGGTTCGTCTGGAAACACCATATATTTT.

The chain has TRBV3-1 (or the pseudogene TRBV3-2) and TRBJ2-7; D remains unclear. This CDR3 contains 12 residues. The ends were cut back, 2 bases at V and 2 bases at J, with 4 bases in the middle. Germline-derived CDR1 and CDR2 are LGHDT and YNNKEL (reference sequence). This CDR3 reads CASSQQAYEQYF. CDR3 nucleotides: TGTGCCAGCAGCCAACAGGCCTACGAGCAGTACTTC.

The rearrangement links TRBV7-8 to TRBJ2-1; 14 bases are shared with TRBD2. CDR3 size: 18 residues. Germline V gives CDR1 SGHVS, CDR2 FQNEAQ. After removal of 4 bases from V and 9 bases from J, the junction contained 14 bases not matched to a gene. The CDR3, as DNA: TGTGCCAGCAGCTCCTCTTCCCAGGGACTAGCGGGAGTGGGTGAGCAGTTCTTC. As protein: CASSSSSQGLAGVGEQFF.

The chain couples TRBV11-2 to TRBJ2-2; D is perhaps TRBD2 (5 bases). Germline-derived CDR1 and CDR2 are SGHAT and FQNNGV. V lost 5 bases and J 2 bases, leaving 12 bases between the germline ends. The CDR3 covers 15 residues. This CDR3 is CASSTGLINTGELFF. The CDR3, as DNA: TGTGCCAGCAGCACCGGACTCATCAACACCGGGGAGCTGTTTTTT.

This chain uses TRBV6-2 or TRBV6-3 with TRBJ2-7, with 9 bases identical to TRBD1. J gave up 4 bases and V 2 bases, and 6 bases lay outside the gene matches. The CDR3 has 15 residues. Germline loops: CDR1 MNHEY, CDR2 SVGEGT. The CDR3: CASSYGGTGRYEQYF. The CDR3, as DNA: TGTGCCAGCAGTTACGGGGGGACAGGGCGTTACGAGCAGTACTTC.

CDR3 in DNA: TGTGCCAGCTCACCACCGAACAGGGACTACAATGAGCAGTTCTTC. Its protein product is CASSPPNRDYNEQFF. The rearrangement links TRBV18 to TRBJ2-1; weak D call: TRBD1 (6 bases). The CDR3 is made up of 15 amino acids. Trimming left V 0 bases short and J 3 bases short, with 9 bases between. Germline V lookup: CDR1 KGHSH, CDR2 LQKENI. The full variable domain, its missing parts supplied by reference TRBV18 and TRBJ2-1, is NAGVMQNPRHLVRRRGQEARLRCSPMKGHSHVYWYRQLPEEGLKFMVYLQKENIIDESGMPKERFSAEFPKEGPSILRIQQVVRGDSAAYFCASSPPNRDYNEQFFGPGTRLTVL.

The V gene is TRBV4-2, the J gene TRBJ2-3, with 9 bases that match TRBD2. CDR1 LGHNA and CDR2 YNFKEQ come from the germline V gene. The CDR3 sequence is 17 residues long. V shed 0 bases, J shed 3 bases, and the junction held 7 bases outside the gene matches. CDR3 region: CASSQDSGSGRTDTQYF. The CDR3 region has the DNA TGTGCCAGCAGCCAAGATTCGGGTAGCGGGAGAACAGATACGCAGTATTTT.

This chain connects TRBV25-1 to TRBJ1-1, with D maybe TRBD1 (5 bases). The germline V gene has CDR1 MGHDK and CDR2 SYGVNS. CDR3 size: 14 residues. V lost 4 bases and J 7 bases, leaving 16 bases between the germline ends. The CDR3 reads CASSGYRGDGEAFF. CDR3 in DNA: TGTGCCAGCAGTGGGTATCGGGGGGATGGTGAAGCTTTCTTT.

This clone has a handful of counts. The chain carries TRBV18 and TRBJ1-5; 10 positions match TRBD1. The germline CDR1 and CDR2 sequences are KGHSH and LQKENI. The junction had 7 bases not matched to a gene; V was cut back by 4 bases and J by 7 bases. The CDR3 runs 15 residues. This chain's CDR3 is CASSRGQGFGQPQHF. For the CDR3, the DNA is TGTGCCAGCTCACGGGGACAGGGGTTTGGACAGCCCCAGCATTTT.

This clone was found a few times. This chain connects TRBV6-2 or TRBV6-3 to TRBJ2-7; no clear D gene. The CDR3 length is 11 residues. Trimming stripped 4 bases from V and 4 bases from J, with 5 bases between. CDR1 and CDR2 from the germline V gene are MNHEY and SVGEGT. CDR3 coding DNA: TGTGCCAGCAGTTGGGCATACGAGCAGTACTTC. This codes for CASSWAYEQYF.

The chain has TRBV9 and TRBJ2-2, with 9 bases fitting TRBD2. V shed 3 bases and J 4 bases; nucleotides not matched to a gene: 7. This CDR3 is 16 amino acids long. CDR1 SGDLS and CDR2 YYNGEE come from the germline V gene. CDR3 sequence (DNA): TGTGCCAGCAGCGGGGCTAGCGGGATCCTCACCGGGGAGCTGTTTTTT. Translating gives CASSGASGILTGELFF.